This T cell receptor beta chain was sequenced in a study of monozygotic twins with inflammatory bowel disease. The CDR3 extends over 12 amino acids. Germline-derived CDR1 and CDR2 are GTSNPN and SVGIG (reference sequence). One entry per CDR3 protein, without DNA, is what TCRdb gives after re-calling the 5' RACE reads. This table holds roughly 330,000 distinct CDR3 sequences. The rearrangement uses TRBV30 and TRBJ2-5; TCRdb selects TRBD1, and the lack of DNA leaves this call unchecked. The receptor was isolated from a human donor with ulcerative colitis or Crohn's disease, or a healthy co-twin of an affected twin (not recorded which). Sequenced sample: blood. The CDR3 is CAWSPGQVAQYF.